The 3 T cell receptor beta chains in this list originate from one sample, sequenced in a study of blood T cell repertoires in COVID-19. The assay was immunoSEQ multiplex PCR, and TCRdb's table has in-frame clones only and misses some. The sample contains 150,000 to 250,000 clones, approximately 84% of which appear only once. Sequencing input: peripheral blood. These receptor sequences come from a human donor with acute or convalescent COVID-19. The donor label of this sample is uncertain.

J is TRBJ1-1 and V is TRBV7-9; D is uncertain. There are 11 residues in the CDR3. Germline V gene sequence: CDR1 SEHNR, CDR2 FQNEAQ (reference sequence). V lost 6 bases, J lost 4 bases, and 6 bases lay in between. The CDR3 sequence: CASRRFTEAFF. The DNA of the CDR3 is TGTGCCAGCAGGAGGTTCACTGAAGCTTTCTTT.

This clone was counted a single time. Different DNA sequences within this sample yield the same CDR3. V is TRBV2 and J is TRBJ2-7, with D hard to call. Germline V gene lookup returns CDR1 SNHLY and CDR2 FYNNEI. Trimming shortened V by 2 bases and J by 4 bases, and 6 bases separated the two germline ends. The CDR3 loop spans 12 amino acids. CDR3 bases: TGTGCCAGCAGTGAAACGGGTTACGAGCAGTACTTC. Protein: CASSETGYEQYF.

This clone was detected many times. This sequence joins TRBV25-1 and TRBJ2-1; 7 bases are shared with TRBD2. Per the germline V gene, CDR1 is MGHDK and CDR2 is SYGVNS. J gave up 9 bases and V 9 bases, and 8 bases lay outside the gene matches. The CDR3 runs to 12 residues. CDR3 DNA: TGTGCCAGGCCGCGGGGGTACTTTGAGCAGTTCTTC. As protein: CARPRGYFEQFF.